The TCR beta chain under discussion was sequenced for a study of cytomegalovirus exposure and HLA in healthy donors (dated by TCRdb to the late 2010s). In terms of the full investigation: According to a later analysis, one platform produced both the 120 validation repertoires and the 550 to 800 repertoires of the first cohort. To predict cytomegalovirus infection status, the study brought together high-throughput TCR immunosequencing, statistical association of individual TCRs with disease status, and machine learning. The study aimed to test whether cataloging public T cell receptors could reveal signatures of past pathogen exposure. A separate validation cohort of 100 to 150 different subjects was used in addition to the roughly 700-subject first cohort. Summary of the overall study and its limitations: In a later analysis, TCRs clustered in the first cohort were found to also tend to co-occur in the 130 or so validation repertoires, with 85% to 95% of cluster scores above 0. Cytomegalovirus status was reported to be diagnosed by the classifier with high specificity and sensitivity in both the original and validation cohorts. While some public TCRs were present in many individuals, most TCR sequences turned up only very rarely across donors. It was suggested by the authors that the approach could potentially be generalized to other disease states and immunological phenotypes. In vitro tests confirmed that a few of the cytomegalovirus-associated TCR beta chains recognize cytomegalovirus antigens. The study listed 170 or so TCR beta chains as associated with cytomegalovirus. A later analysis had no HLA typing for the validation cohort, so co-occurrence there was scored across all 110 or so repertoires.

Libraries were built with the immunoSEQ multiplex PCR assay. The authors' analysis ran thus. A statistical classification framework was built for diagnosing cytomegalovirus status from the catalog of TCR beta chain sequences. TCRdb took over this immuneACCESS table, retaining in-frame rearrangements with V and J assigned. Such tables are incomplete; in checked studies, under half of the missing clones stem from an unresolved V gene, and the remainder is unexplained. V, J and clone size are those of that table, while D and trimming were read from the DNA. In all, the sample holds 110,000 to 150,000 clones, and about 95% of those were seen once. The top ten clonotypes cover 1.5% to 2% of the sample. A word on this clone: Which antigen it targets is not known. No clone much larger than this one lies a single base away; base qualities are absent.

Donors formed part of the validation cohort, which comprised about 130 subjects and was distinct from the first cohort of some 700 subjects. The sample taken for sequencing was PBMCs. This TCR was recovered from a man younger than 30 in good health and CMV-seropositive.

The encoded CDR3 is CASWTGIGIRNRNEQFF. The DNA sequence reads TGTGCCAGCTGGACGGGAATCGGAATTAGAAACCGTAATGAGCAGTTCTTC. This chain is built from TRBV27 and TRBJ2-1, with a weak D call of TRBD2 (5 bases match). The CDR3 spans 17 residues, from the cysteine through the phenylalanine. The only DNA kept is the CDR3, 51 bases in frame from the first base. V loses 8 bases of germline sequence and J loses 7 bases, and the interval between the two ends is 27 bases. From a lookup of the germline V gene (reference sequence), CDR1 and CDR2 are MNHEY and SMNVEV.